This T cell receptor (beta chain) emerged from a study of blood T cell repertoires in COVID-19. About the study: The United States, Italy and Spain were the sources of the acute and convalescent COVID-19 samples. T cells, B-cell-depleted T cells, or PBMCs supplied cDNA or gDNA.

In this sample, this clone turned up once. Study processing details: Amplified reference gene primers provided the basis for estimating nucleated cell counts. Assay: immunoSEQ multiplex PCR; the TCRdb copy retains only in-frame clones and omits some. Clonal size and the V and J genes are those of that table, whereas D and trimming came from the DNA. The sample carries about 250,000 clones, 75% to 85% recorded once. The V and J ends lost 3 bases and 3 bases, in that order; junction bases with no gene match: 7. CDR1 KGHSH and CDR2 LQKENI come from the germline V gene. The CDR3 sequence is 15 residues long.

The TCR sequence derives from a woman aged 70-85 years with acute or convalescent COVID-19. The V call is TRBV18, the J call TRBJ1-1; 7 nucleotides align to TRBD1. Sequencing was performed on peripheral blood. Here the CDR3 DNA reads TGTGCCAGCTCACCCCGACAGGGTCGAGACACTGAAGCTTTCTTT. Its protein is CASSPRQGRDTEAFF.